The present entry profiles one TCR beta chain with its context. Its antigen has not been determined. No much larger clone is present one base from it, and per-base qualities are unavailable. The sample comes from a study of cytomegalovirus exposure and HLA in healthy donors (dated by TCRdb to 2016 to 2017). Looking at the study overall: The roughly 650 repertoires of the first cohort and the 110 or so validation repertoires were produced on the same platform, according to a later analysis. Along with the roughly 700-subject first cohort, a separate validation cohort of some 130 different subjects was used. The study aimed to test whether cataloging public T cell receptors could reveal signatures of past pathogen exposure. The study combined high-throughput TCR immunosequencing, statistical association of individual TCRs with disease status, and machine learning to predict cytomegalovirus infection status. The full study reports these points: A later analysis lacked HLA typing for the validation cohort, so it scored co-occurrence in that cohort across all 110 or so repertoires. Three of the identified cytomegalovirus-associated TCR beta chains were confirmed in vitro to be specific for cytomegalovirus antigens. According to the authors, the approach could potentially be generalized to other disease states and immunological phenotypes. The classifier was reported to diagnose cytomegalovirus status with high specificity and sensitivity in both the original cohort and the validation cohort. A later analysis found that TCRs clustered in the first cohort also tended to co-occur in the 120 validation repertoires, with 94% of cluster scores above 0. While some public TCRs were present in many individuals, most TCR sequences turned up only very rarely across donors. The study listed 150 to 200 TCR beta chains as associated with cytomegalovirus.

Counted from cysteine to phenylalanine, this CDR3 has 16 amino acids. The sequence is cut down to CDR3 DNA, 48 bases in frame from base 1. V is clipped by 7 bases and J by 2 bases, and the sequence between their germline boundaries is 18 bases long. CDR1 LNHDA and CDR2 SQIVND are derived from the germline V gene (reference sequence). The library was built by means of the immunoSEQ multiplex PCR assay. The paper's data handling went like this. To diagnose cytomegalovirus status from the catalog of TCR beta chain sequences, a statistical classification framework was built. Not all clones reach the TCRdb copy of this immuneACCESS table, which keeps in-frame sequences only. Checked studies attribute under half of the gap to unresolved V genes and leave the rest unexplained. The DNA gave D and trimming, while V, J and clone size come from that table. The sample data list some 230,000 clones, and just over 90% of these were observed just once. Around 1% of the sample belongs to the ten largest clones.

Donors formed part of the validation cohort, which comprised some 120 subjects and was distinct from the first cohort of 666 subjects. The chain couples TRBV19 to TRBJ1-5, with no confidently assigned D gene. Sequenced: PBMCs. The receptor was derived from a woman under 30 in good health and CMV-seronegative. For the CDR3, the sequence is CASTARREGRNQPQHF. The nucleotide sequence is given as TGTGCCAGTACCGCAAGGAGGGAAGGTCGCAATCAGCCCCAGCATTTT.